The 28 T cell receptor beta chains below come from one sample, sequenced in a study. A single record per CDR3 protein comes from TCRdb applying MiXCR to the RT-PCR reads. The sample yields 650,000 to 800,000 distinct CDR3 sequences, 14% seen once. The sequencing input was memory CD4+ T cells from blood. The receptors stem from a female donor in good health, serving as a healthy control.

This clonotype has ten or more counts. This rearrangement joins TRBV9 to TRBJ2-1; 7 nucleotides line up with TRBD2. Germline CDR1 SGDLS, CDR2 YYNGEE. This CDR3 is 15 amino acids long. Trimming removed 2 bases from V and 0 bases from J; junction bases left unmatched: 2. The CDR3 loop is CASSVLADSYNEQFF. CDR3 nucleotide sequence: TGTGCCAGCAGCGTTCTAGCGGACTCCTACAATGAGCAGTTCTTC.

This rearrangement joins TRBV7-2 to TRBJ2-7; TRBD2 might be the D (5 bases). Germline CDR1 reads SGHTA; CDR2 reads FQGNSA. V lost 3 bases and J lost 1, with 10 bases in between. This CDR3 contains 14 residues. The CDR3 DNA reads TGTGCCAGCAGCTTCAGACGGGAATCCTACGAGCAGTACTTC. It specifies CASSFRRESYEQYF.

J is TRBJ2-7 and V is TRBV7-9; D is undetermined. The CDR3 length is 14 residues. Trimming removed 1 base at V and 4 bases at J, with 11 bases between. Germline loops: CDR1 SEHNR, CDR2 FQNEAQ (reference sequence). CDR3 sequence reads: CASSLGGTLYEQYF. CDR3 in DNA: TGTGCCAGCAGCTTAGGTGGAACTCTATACGAGCAGTACTTC.

Note on this clonotype: A junction end diverges from the germline sequence, so it may reflect a read error. V gene TRBV10-3 combines with J gene TRBJ2-2; D may be TRBD1 or TRBD2 (5 bases each). The germline V gene encodes CDR1 ENHRY and CDR2 SYGVKD. The CDR3 totals 13 residues. CDR3 nucleotide sequence: TGTGCCATAAGTGGGGGTCGCCCCGGGGAGCTGTTTTTT. Translating it yields CAISGGRPGELFF.

This clonotype was seen a handful of times. CDR3 residues: CSADPYVTSGTGAYNEQFF. The DNA of the CDR3 is TGCAGTGCTGACCCTTACGTTACTAGCGGCACGGGAGCCTACAATGAGCAGTTCTTC. The V call is TRBV20-1, the J call TRBJ2-1; 8 bases map to TRBD2. In germline, CDR1 is DFQATT, CDR2 SNEGSKA (reference sequence). V shed 5 bases, J shed 2 bases, and the junction held 20 bases outside the gene matches. The CDR3 consists of 19 residues.

The rearrangement joins TRBV12-3 or TRBV12-4 to TRBJ1-1; D is unresolved. CDR3 size: 14 residues. V lost 6 bases and J lost 2, with 13 bases in between. The CDR3 sequence: CASRPRHLNTEAFF. The DNA for the CDR3 is TGTGCCAGCAGGCCCAGGCACTTAAACACTGAAGCTTTCTTT.

The rearrangement joins TRBV11-1 to TRBJ1-2; weak D call: TRBD1 (6 bases). The V and J ends lost 3 bases and 8 bases respectively, with 13 bases between them. The CDR3 runs 13 residues. The germline gives CDR1 SGHAT, CDR2 FQDESV (reference sequence). CDR3 sequence (DNA): TGTGCCAGCAGCTTTACAGGGTCGGGAGGCTACACCTTC. This sequence encodes CASSFTGSGGYTF.

The chain has TRBV3-1 and TRBJ2-7; tentatively, D is TRBD1 or TRBD2 (5 bases each). The CDR3 covers 14 residues. The V gene lost 1 base and the J gene lost 6 bases, with 13 bases spanning the gap. Germline V gives CDR1 LGHDT, CDR2 YNNKEL (reference sequence). The chain's CDR3 is CASSQVASTGEQYF. Written as DNA, the CDR3 is TGTGCCAGCAGCCAAGTCGCTAGCACAGGCGAGCAGTACTTC.

The rearrangement uses TRBV7-2 and TRBJ2-7; the match to TRBD1 covers 7 bases. This CDR3 comprises 15 residues. Looked up from germline, CDR1 is SGHTA and CDR2 is FQGNSA. J was trimmed by 2 bases and V by 5 bases; bases with no gene match: 9. The CDR3 loop is CASSPLTGITYEQYF. In DNA, the CDR3 is TGTGCCAGCAGCCCCCTGACAGGGATTACCTACGAGCAGTACTTC. The entire variable domain, with the rest obtained from reference TRBV7-2 and TRBJ2-7, is as follows: GAGVSQSPSNKVTEKGKDVELRCDPISGHTALYWYRQSLGQGLEFLIYFQGNSAPDKSGLPSDRFSAERTGGSVSTLTIQRTQQEDSAVYLCASSPLTGITYEQYFGPGTRLTVT.

This clonotype showed up many times. The DNA of the CDR3 is TGTGCCATCAGGATGGGGGCAACTAATGAAAAACTGTTTTTT. Protein: CAIRMGATNEKLFF. V and J are TRBV10-3 and TRBJ1-4; TRBD1 is a possible D gene (5 bases). CDR3 length equals 14 residues. Germline CDR1 ENHRY, CDR2 SYGVKD. The V end was cut by 6 bases, the J end by 0 bases, with 8 bases between.

This clonotype was picked up a small number of times. The chain couples TRBV6-5 to TRBJ1-6; no clear D gene. Germline-derived CDR1 and CDR2 are MNHEY and SVGAGI. V was clipped by 5 bases and J by 4 bases, with 24 bases between them. The CDR3 totals 19 residues. The CDR3 loop is CASSRTDPAGASYNSPLHF. In DNA form, the CDR3 reads TGTGCCAGCAGTAGAACGGACCCCGCTGGCGCTTCTTATAATTCACCCCTCCACTTT.

At least ten counts were recorded for this clonotype. The chain is built from TRBV5-1 and TRBJ2-1; 12 bases are shared with TRBD1. Germline CDR1 SGHRS, CDR2 YFSETQ. This CDR3 is built from 14 residues. The trim removed 7 bases at V and 14 bases at J, leaving 13 bases unmatched. This CDR3 reads CASSGQGAEPEEFF. The CDR3 bases are TGCGCCAGCTCGGGACAGGGGGCCGAGCCGGAGGAGTTCTTC.

The table lists this clonotype with a few counts. CDR3 nucleotides: TGTGCCAGTAGTAGCTACACGTCTGTCTACAATGAGCAGTTCTTC. It specifies CASSSYTSVYNEQFF. This chain links TRBV19 with TRBJ2-1; the D is unclear. The CDR3 is 15 residues long. Germline assignment: CDR1 LNHDA and CDR2 SQIVND (reference sequence). Trimming left V 4 bases short and J 3 bases short, with 13 bases between.

The chain carries TRBV6-5 and TRBJ1-2; perhaps TRBD1 as D (5 bases). CDR1 and CDR2 from the germline V gene are MNHEY and SVGAGI. The CDR3 consists of 15 residues. V gave up 0 bases and J gave up 4 bases, with 12 bases separating them. The CDR3 region is CASSYSPGPSYGYTF. For the CDR3, the DNA is TGTGCCAGCAGTTACTCGCCGGGACCTAGCTATGGCTACACCTTC.

Only a few counts were recorded for this clonotype. The CDR3 spells CASSLGRTNTEAFF. CDR3 nucleotide sequence: TGCGCCAGCAGCCTGGGACGGACGAACACTGAAGCTTTCTTT. The gene calls are TRBV4-1 and TRBJ1-1, with D possibly being TRBD1 (5 bases). CDR3 length: 14 residues. Germline CDR1 is MGHRA and CDR2 is YSYEKL. V was shortened by 4 bases and J by 1 base, with 10 bases between the two germline ends.

This rearrangement joins TRBV5-1 to TRBJ2-7; tentative D call: TRBD2 (6 bases). CDR1 SGHRS and CDR2 YFSETQ come from the germline V gene. The CDR3 sequence is 12 residues long. V was cut by 7 bases and J by 2 bases, with 10 bases left in between. The CDR3 DNA reads as TGCGCCAGCCATAGCGGACCCTACGAGCAGTACTTC. This gives the protein CASHSGPYEQYF. The complete variable domain, with remaining parts taken from reference TRBV5-1 and TRBJ2-7, reads KAGVTQTPRYLIKTRGQQVTLSCSPISGHRSVSWYQQTPGQGLQFLFEYFSETQRNKGNFPGRFSGRQFSNSRSEMNVSTLELGDSALYLCASHSGPYEQYFGPGTRLTVT.

V and J are TRBV3-1 and TRBJ2-5, with 13 bases lining up with TRBD2. The germline V gene has CDR1 LGHDT and CDR2 YNNKEL (reference sequence). Germline trimming cut 2 bases from V and 5 bases from J; bases unmatched to any gene: 5. CDR3 size: 16 residues. The CDR3: CASSQTGLAGYETQYF. The CDR3 DNA reads as TGTGCCAGCAGCCAAACGGGACTAGCGGGGTATGAGACCCAGTACTTC.

This clonotype was found a few times. This chain links TRBV6-5 with TRBJ1-4, with 9 bases aligning to TRBD1. Germline V gives CDR1 MNHEY, CDR2 SVGAGI. This CDR3 has 17 amino acids. Trimming cost V 6 bases and J 8 bases; bases outside gene matches: 16. CDR3 bases: TGTGCCAGCAGCCGATCGACACAGGGGGCGATGCGAGAAAAACTGTTTTTT. Translated: CASSRSTQGAMREKLFF.

This clonotype came up a few times. The J gene is TRBJ1-1, the V gene TRBV7-9; D perhaps matches TRBD1 (6 bases). Looked up from germline, CDR1 is SEHNR and CDR2 is FQNEAQ (reference sequence). Trimming left V 3 bases short and J 0 bases short, with 11 bases between. The CDR3 is 15 residues long. This CDR3 reads CASSLGHLMNTEAFF. Here the CDR3 DNA reads TGTGCCAGCAGCTTGGGACACCTCATGAACACTGAAGCTTTCTTT.

This clonotype was counted ten times or more. This chain links TRBV24-1 with TRBJ2-1, with TRBD2 identical over 13 bases. The CDR3 sequence is 17 residues long. Germline V gene lookup returns CDR1 KGHDR and CDR2 SFDVKD. The ends lost 4 bases at V and 8 bases at J; junction bases unmatched: 10. The CDR3 is CATSDMGLAGKGDEQFF. CDR3 bases: TGTGCCACCAGTGACATGGGACTAGCGGGGAAAGGGGATGAGCAGTTCTTC.

This clonotype was counted at least ten times. This sequence joins TRBV29-1 and TRBJ2-7; D is possibly TRBD1 (5 bases). Germline-derived CDR1 and CDR2 are SQVTM and ANQGSEA. The CDR3 sequence is 13 residues long. The V gene lost 2 bases and the J gene lost 6 bases, with 14 bases spanning the gap. For the CDR3, the DNA is TGCAGCGTTGAACTAGGGGATTCTAGCGAGCAGTACTTC. As protein: CSVELGDSSEQYF.

The genes are TRBV5-1 and TRBJ2-3; D might be TRBD1 (7 bases). Germline V gene lookup returns CDR1 SGHRS and CDR2 YFSETQ. Trimming removed 4 bases from V and 0 bases from J, with 12 bases in between. This CDR3 has 15 amino acids. CDR3 nucleotide sequence: TGCGCCAGCAGCCTGACAGGGACTAGCACAGATACGCAGTATTTT. Residues: CASSLTGTSTDTQYF.

There are a few counts of this clonotype. The chain uses TRBV20-1 and TRBJ2-1; 7 positions agree with TRBD2. This CDR3 spans 14 amino acids. V was pared by 5 bases and J by 7 bases, with 11 bases of the junction left unmatched. The germline V gene has CDR1 DFQATT and CDR2 SNEGSKA (reference sequence). This chain's CDR3 is CSAPEAGRVNEQFF. CDR3 in DNA: TGCAGTGCTCCCGAGGCGGGGAGGGTAAATGAGCAGTTCTTC.

The table lists this clonotype with a few counts. This chain links TRBV7-8 with TRBJ2-7; D not certain. The V gene lost 5 bases and the J gene lost 3 bases, with 11 bases spanning the gap. There are 13 residues in the CDR3. The germline V gene encodes CDR1 SGHVS and CDR2 FQNEAQ. The DNA for the CDR3 is TGTGCCAGCAGCCGAACATCGAACTACGAGCAGTACTTC. Translation gives CASSRTSNYEQYF.

This clonotype was seen at least ten times. The genes are TRBV12-3 or TRBV12-4 and TRBJ2-7; 9 nucleotides match TRBD2. After removal of 3 bases from V and 7 bases from J, the junction contained 10 bases not matched to a gene. The CDR3 is 15 amino acids. The CDR3 nucleotides are TGTGCCAGCAGTTTGATCGCGGGAGGGTATGGGGAGCAGTACTTC. Residues: CASSLIAGGYGEQYF.

The rearrangement uses TRBV20-1 and TRBJ1-2; the match to TRBD1 covers 9 bases. The CDR3 is made up of 14 amino acids. With V trimmed by 5 bases and J by 6 bases, 10 bases remained unmatched. Germline CDR1 and CDR2: DFQATT and SNEGSKA (reference sequence). This chain's CDR3 is CSAPTGGRNHGYTF. CDR3 DNA: TGCAGTGCTCCCACAGGGGGCCGGAATCATGGCTACACCTTC.

The CDR3 region is CASSPPARGYEQYF. DNA for the CDR3: TGTGCCAGCTCACCACCTGCCAGGGGTTACGAGCAGTACTTC. The chain uses TRBV18 and TRBJ2-7, with a tentative D call TRBD1 (6 bases). Trimming removed 0 bases at V and 4 bases at J, with 10 bases between. This CDR3 is built from 14 residues. Germline V gene data show CDR1 as KGHSH and CDR2 as LQKENI.

The table lists this clonotype with a few counts. The genes are TRBV12-3 or TRBV12-4 and TRBJ1-1; D may be TRBD1 (5 bases). The CDR3 contains 13 residues. Trimming stripped 3 bases from V and 7 bases from J, with 12 bases between. The CDR3 region is CASSLGVNYEAFF. The CDR3 DNA follows: TGTGCCAGCAGTTTGGGGGTAAACTATGAAGCTTTCTTT.